This T cell receptor (beta chain) was captured in a study of blood T cell repertoires in COVID-19. Across the whole study: Italy, Spain and the United States were the sources of the convalescent and acute COVID-19 samples.

Worth noting for this clone: Other nucleotide sequences from this sample produce the same CDR3.

Using immunoSEQ multiplex PCR, the repertoire was profiled, and TCRdb retains in-frame clones only, with some absent. The sample shows some 200,000 clones, around 94% of them seen only once. The CDR3 extends over 14 amino acids. V lost 4 bases and J lost 4; bases outside the gene matches: 6. Germline CDR1 reads SGHRS; CDR2 reads YFSETQ. The specimen sequenced was peripheral blood. The receptor's source is a man aged 25-45 years with COVID-19, enrolled during active disease. This chain links TRBV5-1 with TRBJ1-1; 8 bases match TRBD1. CDR3 nucleotides: TGCGCCAGCAGCCCCGGACAGGGCACCACTGAAGCTTTCTTT. Encoded protein: CASSPGQGTTEAFF. Full variable domain (missing parts from reference TRBV5-1 and TRBJ1-1): KAGVTQTPRYLIKTRGQQVTLSCSPISGHRSVSWYQQTPGQGLQFLFEYFSETQRNKGNFPGRFSGRQFSNSRSEMNVSTLELGDSALYLCASSPGQGTTEAFFGQGTRLTVV.